A selection of T cell receptor beta chains follows, all from one sample in a study of Ad26.COV2.S vaccination and SARS-CoV-2 variants. Only in-frame clones appear in the TCRdb table, and some are missing; sequencing was by immunoSEQ multiplex PCR. The sample lists 350,000 to 500,000 clones, around 90% occurring once. Material: peripheral blood, obtained in a trial of Ad26.COV2.S vaccine versus placebo. These receptors all come from a person between 18 and 60 years old who received the Ad26.COV2.S COVID-19 vaccine or a placebo. Each CDR3 is given with its conserved first and last residue. A D gene is named only where the DNA matches it firmly. Clone size appears in some rows only: once, few, many, or a class for an expanded clone.

TRBD1,.,TRBV9,TRBJ1-2,TGTGCCAGCAGCGTGGACAGGGCCGGCTATGGCTACACCTTC,CASSVDRAGYGYTF
.,.,TRBV2,TRBJ1-1,TGTGCCAGCAGTGAGTCCCTAGGGGATACTGAAGCTTTCTTT,CASSESLGDTEAFF
.,.,TRBV7-9,TRBJ2-7,TGTGCCAGCAGCGACGGGCAATACTCCTACGAGCAGTACTTC,CASSDGQYSYEQYF
.,.,TRBV2,TRBJ2-1,TGTGCCAGCAGTGATAAGGGGGGTTCGTACAATGAGCAGTTCTTC,CASSDKGGSYNEQFF
TRBD2,.,TRBV28,TRBJ2-7,TGTGCCAGCAGTTTCGGCGGGCTAGCGGACTCTTACGAGCAGTACTTC,CASSFGGLADSYEQYF
TRBD2,.,TRBV28,TRBJ2-7,TGTGCCAGCAGATCAACCGGGACTAAGTACGAGCAGTACTTC,CASRSTGTKYEQYF
.,.,TRBV27,TRBJ2-7,TGTGCCAGCAGTTTAATACCCCAGGGGGGGTCGTACGAGCAGTACTTC,CASSLIPQGGSYEQYF
TRBD1,once,TRBV27,TRBJ1-4,TGTGCCAGCAGTTTATCCAGGGGGGCATATGAAAAACTGTTTTTT,CASSLSRGAYEKLFF
TRBD2,once,TRBV9,TRBJ2-2,TGTGCCAGCAGCCCAAGCATCTTTAGCGGGAGGGCCGAGCCCGGGGAGCTGTTTTTT,CASSPSIFSGRAEPGELFF
TRBD2,.,TRBV7-9,TRBJ2-1,TGTGCCAGCAGCTTCGTAGCGGGAGAATGGGTCTCCTACAATGAGCAGTTCTTC,CASSFVAGEWVSYNEQFF
TRBD1,.,TRBV2,TRBJ2-4,TGTGCCAGCAGACACAAGACAGGGGGCGAAAACATTCAGTACTTC,CASRHKTGGENIQYF
TRBD2,once,TRBV7-2,TRBJ2-3,TGTGCCAGCAGCGTTAGCGGGGCGGGCACAGATACGCAGTATTTT,CASSVSGAGTDTQYF
.,.,TRBV6-5,TRBJ2-3,TGTGCCACGACGAAAACTAGCACAGATACGCAGTATTTT,CATTKTSTDTQYF
.,.,TRBV5-8,TRBJ1-3,TGTGCCAGCAGCGTAGAGAATAAATCGTACTCTGGAAACACCATATATTTT,CASSVENKSYSGNTIYF
TRBD2,.,TRBV25-1,TRBJ2-7,TGTGCCAGCAGTGGACGGACTAGCATGCCCTACGAGCAGTACTTC,CASSGRTSMPYEQYF
TRBD2,.,TRBV5-1,TRBJ2-1,TGCGCCAGCAGCCCTAGCGGGAGCCATTACAATGAGCAGTTCTTC,CASSPSGSHYNEQFF
.,.,TRBV7-2,TRBJ2-1,TGTGCCAGCAGCCAGGGCGGCAACAATGAGCAGTTCTTC,CASSQGGNNEQFF
TRBD2,.,TRBV7-2,TRBJ2-5,TGTGCCAGCAGCTTAGGAGCCCGACTAGCGGGAGTAAAAAAGACCCAGTACTTC,CASSLGARLAGVKKTQYF
.,.,TRBV29-1,TRBJ1-4,TGCAGCGTTGAATACGGGGGTGTAGGGGAAAAACTGTTTTTT,CSVEYGGVGEKLFF
.,.,TRBV6-2/TRBV6-3,TRBJ2-5,TGTGCCAGCAGTTACCCGGCCGGAGGGGCGTCCCTTCGGGAGACCCAGTACTTC,CASSYPAGGASLRETQYF
.,.,TRBV24-1,TRBJ2-3,TGTGCCACCAGTGCCGGGACCGGCCAGAGCACAGATACGCAGTATTTT,CATSAGTGQSTDTQYF
.,.,TRBV18,TRBJ2-3,TGTGCCAGCTCACCACCGGACTATGGGACAGATACGCAGTATTTT,CASSPPDYGTDTQYF
TRBD1,few,TRBV19,TRBJ1-1,TGTGCCAGTAGTGTACGACAGGGCGGAGCTTTCTTT,CASSVRQGGAFF
.,few,TRBV27,TRBJ1-6,TGTGCCAGCAGTTCAGGGCAGGGGAATTCACCCCTCCACTTT,CASSSGQGNSPLHF
.,few,TRBV19,TRBJ2-1,TGTGCCAGTAGTATAAGCTTGACCCAATCCAATGAGCAGTTCTTC,CASSISLTQSNEQFF
.,.,TRBV27,TRBJ2-5,TGTGCCAGCAGTTTAAGGTACAGGGCGAAAACCGCACCTCCGTACCAAGAGACCCAGTACTTC,CASSLRYRAKTAPPYQETQYF
.,.,TRBV6-5,TRBJ2-5,TGTGCCAGCAAGGGCCAGGTCCAGGGGACCCAGTACTTC,CASKGQVQGTQYF
.,.,TRBV28,TRBJ1-1,TGTGCCAGCACGGGCAGACAGAACACTGAAGCTTTCTTT,CASTGRQNTEAFF
TRBD2,.,TRBV10-3,TRBJ2-3,TGTGCCATCAGACTAGCGGGAGCAGATACGCAGTATTTT,CAIRLAGADTQYF
TRBD1,.,TRBV10-3,TRBJ1-5,TGTGCCATCAGTGAGGACAGGGCTAACCAGCCCCAGCATTTT,CAISEDRANQPQHF
.,.,TRBV28,TRBJ2-3,TGTGCCAGCAGCTCACCAGGGATCAGTACGCAGTATTTT,CASSSPGISTQYF
TRBD1,.,TRBV19,TRBJ2-1,TGTGCCAGTAGTTTGACAGGGGGCGAGGATGAGCAGTTCTTC,CASSLTGGEDEQFF
.,.,TRBV29-1,TRBJ2-3,TGCAGCGTTGAAGGTCGAGGGAGACGCCTATCCACAGATACGCAGTATTTT,CSVEGRGRRLSTDTQYF
.,.,TRBV6-2/TRBV6-3,TRBJ2-2,TGTGCCAGCAGCACCTCTGGGGAGACGGTGACCGGGGAGCTGTTTTTT,CASSTSGETVTGELFF
TRBD2,.,TRBV20-1,TRBJ2-3,TGCAGTGCTAGTCCCCGCCTAGCGGGAGTTGGCACAGATACGCAGTATTTT,CSASPRLAGVGTDTQYF
.,.,TRBV7-2,TRBJ2-1,TGTGCCAGCAGCAAAATAGCGGCTCCGGGCACCTACAATGAGCAGTTCTTC,CASSKIAAPGTYNEQFF
.,.,TRBV20-1,TRBJ1-5,TGCAGTGCTCGAGGGGATCAGCCCCAGCATTTT,CSARGDQPQHF
TRBD2,.,TRBV4-3,TRBJ2-2,TGCGCCAGCAGCCAAGATCACGGGGGAGCGGGAGTTACCGGGGAGCTGTTTTTT,CASSQDHGGAGVTGELFF
.,.,TRBV10-3,TRBJ2-2,TGTGCCATCAGTGAGTTCAGCCCAGGGGAGCTGTTTTTT,CAISEFSPGELFF
.,.,TRBV9,TRBJ1-1,TGTGCCAGCAGCGTAACTGCCCTTGGAGGCACTGAAGCTTTCTTT,CASSVTALGGTEAFF
.,.,TRBV7-2,TRBJ1-2,TGTGCCAGCAGCTTAGGAAGACAGGATCCTCATGGCTACACCTTC,CASSLGRQDPHGYTF
.,.,TRBV6-5,TRBJ1-2,TGTGCCAGCAGCCGCAGGACTGCCGGGGGCTATGGCTACACCTTC,CASSRRTAGGYGYTF
TRBD1,.,TRBV6-2/TRBV6-3,TRBJ2-3,TGTGCCAGCAGCCGGGACAGAGGTAGCACAGATACGCAGTATTTT,CASSRDRGSTDTQYF
.,.,TRBV11-3,TRBJ1-5,TGTGCCAGCAGCTTAGGGGAGCGGCTCCAGCATTTT,CASSLGERLQHF
TRBD2,.,TRBV9,TRBJ2-5,TGTGCCAGCAGCGGTAGCGGGAGAGGTGAGACCCAGTACTTC,CASSGSGRGETQYF
TRBD1,.,TRBV25-1,TRBJ2-2,TGTGCCAGCAGTAAAGGGGGCGGCACCGGGGAGCTGTTTTTT,CASSKGGGTGELFF
.,.,TRBV18,TRBJ2-7,TGTGCCAGCTCACCACGTAGGACGGACGAGCAGTACTTC,CASSPRRTDEQYF
TRBD2,.,TRBV3-1/TRBV3-2,TRBJ2-7,TGTGCCAGCAGCCCTCTAGCGGGATCCCCCTACGAGCAGTACTTC,CASSPLAGSPYEQYF
.,.,TRBV4-1,TRBJ2-3,TGCGCCAGCAGCCTTGGGGATACTAGCACAGATACGCAGTATTTT,CASSLGDTSTDTQYF
TRBD1,.,TRBV27,TRBJ2-2,TGTGCCAGCAGTTTCGCAGGGGGCGCGTCCGGGGAGCTGTTTTTT,CASSFAGGASGELFF
.,.,TRBV5-1,TRBJ2-7,TGCGCCAGCAGCTTCTCGGGTTCTGAATACGAGCAGTACTTC,CASSFSGSEYEQYF
.,.,TRBV11-2,TRBJ2-1,TGTGCCAGCAGCTTAACGGGTCAGGGCGGAATGAATGAGCAGTTCTTC,CASSLTGQGGMNEQFF
.,.,TRBV30,TRBJ1-3,TGTGCCTGGAGTCCCATCGGGGACTGGAACACCATATATTTT,CAWSPIGDWNTIYF
TRBD1,.,TRBV13,TRBJ2-1,TGTGCCAGCAGCTTAGGGGACAGGGCCTACAATGAGCAGTTCTTC,CASSLGDRAYNEQFF
TRBD2,.,TRBV5-1,TRBJ2-6,TGCGCCAGCAGCTTCGGGAGCGGGAACGGGGCCAACGTCCTGACTTTC,CASSFGSGNGANVLTF